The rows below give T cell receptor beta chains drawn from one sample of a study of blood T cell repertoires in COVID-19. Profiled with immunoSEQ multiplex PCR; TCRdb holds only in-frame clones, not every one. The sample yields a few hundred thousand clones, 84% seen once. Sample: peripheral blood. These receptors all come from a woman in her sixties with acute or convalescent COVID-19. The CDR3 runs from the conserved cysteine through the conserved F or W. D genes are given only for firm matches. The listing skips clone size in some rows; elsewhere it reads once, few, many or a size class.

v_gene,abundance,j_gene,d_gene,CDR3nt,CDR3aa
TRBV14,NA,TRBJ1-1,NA,TGTGCCAGCAGCCAGCCCTCGACAGGGAACACTGAAGCTTTCTTT,CASSQPSTGNTEAFF
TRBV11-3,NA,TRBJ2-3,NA,TGTGCCAGCAGCCAATCCGCGGACAGTCGCACAGATACGCAGTATTTT,CASSQSADSRTDTQYF
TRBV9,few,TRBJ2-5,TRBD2,TGTGCCAGCAGCGGGGGTGCCGCGGGAGTCCAAGAGACCCAGTACTTC,CASSGGAAGVQETQYF
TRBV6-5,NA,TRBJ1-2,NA,TGTGCCAGCAGCCGCACGAGACAGATCTATGGCTACACCTTC,CASSRTRQIYGYTF
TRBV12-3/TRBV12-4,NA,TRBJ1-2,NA,TGTGCCAGCAGTTTGGACAGATACTATGGCTACACCTTC,CASSLDRYYGYTF
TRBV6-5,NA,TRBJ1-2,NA,TGTGCCACCCAGGGGTACGACTATGGCTACACCTTC,CATQGYDYGYTF
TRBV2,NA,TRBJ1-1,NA,TGTGCCAGCGAATTCCAGGGTAACACTGAAGCTTTCTTT,CASEFQGNTEAFF
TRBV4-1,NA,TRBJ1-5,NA,TGCGCCAGCAGCCAATCGGGGGGGTCCAATCAGCCCCAGCATTTT,CASSQSGGSNQPQHF
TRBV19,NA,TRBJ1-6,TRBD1,TGTGCCAGTAGTATACAGACAGGGGTGGGTTCACCCCTCCACTTT,CASSIQTGVGSPLHF
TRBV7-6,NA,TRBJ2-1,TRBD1,TGTGCCAGCAGCCAAGTCCCAGGGGGCAGGAATGAGCAGTTCTTC,CASSQVPGGRNEQFF
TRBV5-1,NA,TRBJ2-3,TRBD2,TGCGCCAGCAGCTGGTCGGGGGGTCCGCCAGATACGCAGTATTTT,CASSWSGGPPDTQYF
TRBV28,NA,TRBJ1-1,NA,TGTGCCAGCGCCGCAGGGGCGATGAACACTGAAGCTTTCTTT,CASAAGAMNTEAFF
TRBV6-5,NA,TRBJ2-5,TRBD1,TGTGCCAGCAGAGGGACAGCCCGGGAGACCCAGTACTTC,CASRGTARETQYF
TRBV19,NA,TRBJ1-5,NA,TGTGCCAGTAGTACGGGCAGGGGTAGCAATCAGCCCCAGCATTTT,CASSTGRGSNQPQHF
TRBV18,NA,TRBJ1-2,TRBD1,TGTGCCAGCTCGTCCGGGACAGACTATGGCTACACCTTC,CASSSGTDYGYTF
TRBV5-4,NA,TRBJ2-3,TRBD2,TGTGCCAGCATCGACCGCCTAGCGGGGACTAGCACAGATACGCAGTATTTT,CASIDRLAGTSTDTQYF
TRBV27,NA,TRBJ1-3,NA,TGTGCCAGCAGTTTAAATGGCTTACTAAGATCTGGAAACACCATATATTTT,CASSLNGLLRSGNTIYF
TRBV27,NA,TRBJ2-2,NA,TGTGCCAGCCGCCCGGGAACTCCGGGCAGGGAGCTGTTTTTT,CASRPGTPGRELFF
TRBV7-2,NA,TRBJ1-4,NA,TGTGCCAGCAGCTTACAGGGCTATAATGAAAAACTGTTTTTT,CASSLQGYNEKLFF
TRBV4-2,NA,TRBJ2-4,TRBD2,TGTGCCAGCAGCCGTGAAGCGGGGGCTAAAAACATTCAGTACTTC,CASSREAGAKNIQYF
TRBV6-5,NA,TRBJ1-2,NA,TGTGCCAGCATGCCCGGGGGGGTGATTGGCTACACCTTC,CASMPGGVIGYTF
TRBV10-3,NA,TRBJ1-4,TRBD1,TGTGCCACAGGACAGGGATTAGAAAAACTGTTTTTT,CATGQGLEKLFF
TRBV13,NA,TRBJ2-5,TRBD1,TGTGCCAGCAGCTTAGGCCCTGGGACAGGGTCAGAGACCCAGTACTTC,CASSLGPGTGSETQYF
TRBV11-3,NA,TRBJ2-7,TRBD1,TGTGCCAGCAGCCTCGCCACAGGGGCCTCCTACGAGCAGTACTTC,CASSLATGASYEQYF
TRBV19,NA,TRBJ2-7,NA,TGTGCCAGTAGGATGACAGGCACCTACGAGCAGTACTTC,CASRMTGTYEQYF
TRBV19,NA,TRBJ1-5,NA,TGTGCCAGTAGTATTACAGGGAGCAGCAATCAGCCCCAGCATTTT,CASSITGSSNQPQHF
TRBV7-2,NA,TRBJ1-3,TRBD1,TGTGCCAGCAGCTTCCAGACAGGGTCTGGAAACACCATATATTTT,CASSFQTGSGNTIYF
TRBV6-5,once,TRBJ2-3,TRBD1,TGTGCCAGCAGACTCGGACAGGGGGCACCTGATACGCAGTATTTT,CASRLGQGAPDTQYF
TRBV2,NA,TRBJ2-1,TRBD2,TGTGCCAGCAGTTACCGGAGTAGCGGGGTGTTCTTC,CASSYRSSGVFF
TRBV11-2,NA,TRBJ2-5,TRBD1,TGTGCCAGCAGTAGTCCGGGACAGGGATCCGGGACCCAGTACTTC,CASSSPGQGSGTQYF
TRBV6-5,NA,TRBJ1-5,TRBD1,TGTGCCAGCAGCGCCACCAGGGGGCATCAGCCCCAGCATTTT,CASSATRGHQPQHF
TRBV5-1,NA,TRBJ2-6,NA,TGCGCCAGCAGACAGCACTCTGGGGCCAACGTCCTGACTTTC,CASRQHSGANVLTF
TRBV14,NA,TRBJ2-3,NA,TGTGCCAGCAGCCAAGGGGACTGGGATTACACAGATACGCAGTATTTT,CASSQGDWDYTDTQYF
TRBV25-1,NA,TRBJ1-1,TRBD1,TGTGCCAGCAGTGGGACAGGGTTCTCTGAAGCTTTCTTT,CASSGTGFSEAFF
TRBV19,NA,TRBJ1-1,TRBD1,TGTGCCAGTCGGGCCGGAGGGGGCAATGTGAACACTGAAGCTTTCTTT,CASRAGGGNVNTEAFF
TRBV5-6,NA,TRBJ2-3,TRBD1,TGTGCCAGCAGCTTGCGACAGGGCCCAGATACGCAGTATTTT,CASSLRQGPDTQYF
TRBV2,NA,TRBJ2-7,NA,TGTGCCAGCACTGTCAGGGTGGACTCCTACGAGCAGTACTTC,CASTVRVDSYEQYF
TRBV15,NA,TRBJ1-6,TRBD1,TGTGCCACCAGCAGAGATAGGGGGCATGGGAATTCACCCCTCCACTTT,CATSRDRGHGNSPLHF
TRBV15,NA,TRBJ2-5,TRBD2,TGTGCCACCAGCAGAGGGGCTAGCGGGGGGAAAGAGACCCAGTACTTC,CATSRGASGGKETQYF
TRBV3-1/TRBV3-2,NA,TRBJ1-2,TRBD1,TGTGCCAGCAGCCAAGAATCAACAGGGGGCCTTGGCTACACCTTC,CASSQESTGGLGYTF
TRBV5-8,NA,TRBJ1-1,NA,TGTGCCAGCAGCTTGGTTTTACAGGAAGCTTTCTTT,CASSLVLQEAFF
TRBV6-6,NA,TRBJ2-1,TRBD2,TGTGCCAGCAGTGACAGCGGGGGGGCAAGTAATGAGCAGTTCTTC,CASSDSGGASNEQFF
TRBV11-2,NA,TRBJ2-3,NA,TGTGCCAGCAGCCCCCCTTTCAGGCCAGATACGCAGTATTTT,CASSPPFRPDTQYF
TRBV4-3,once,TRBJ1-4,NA,TGCGCCAGCAGCCAAGGGGACATGTACGAAAAACTGTTTTTT,CASSQGDMYEKLFF
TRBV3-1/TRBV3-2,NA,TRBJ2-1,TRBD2,TGTGCCAGCAGCCAAACTAGCGGGGGGACCAATGAGCAGTTCTTC,CASSQTSGGTNEQFF
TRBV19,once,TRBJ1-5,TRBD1,TGTGCCAGCCGAACGGGACAGTTCAATCAGCCCCAGCATTTT,CASRTGQFNQPQHF
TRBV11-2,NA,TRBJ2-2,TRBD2,TGTGCCAGCAGCTTACTAGCGGGGGGGCTCACCGGGGAGCTGTTTTTT,CASSLLAGGLTGELFF
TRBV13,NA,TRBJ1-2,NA,TGTGCCAGCAGCCCGAGGACAGACTCTTATGGCTACACCTTC,CASSPRTDSYGYTF
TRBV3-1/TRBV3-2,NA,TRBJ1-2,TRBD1,TGTGCCAGCAGCCAAGTTGTTGGCGGGACAGGGGGGTATGGCTACACCTTC,CASSQVVGGTGGYGYTF